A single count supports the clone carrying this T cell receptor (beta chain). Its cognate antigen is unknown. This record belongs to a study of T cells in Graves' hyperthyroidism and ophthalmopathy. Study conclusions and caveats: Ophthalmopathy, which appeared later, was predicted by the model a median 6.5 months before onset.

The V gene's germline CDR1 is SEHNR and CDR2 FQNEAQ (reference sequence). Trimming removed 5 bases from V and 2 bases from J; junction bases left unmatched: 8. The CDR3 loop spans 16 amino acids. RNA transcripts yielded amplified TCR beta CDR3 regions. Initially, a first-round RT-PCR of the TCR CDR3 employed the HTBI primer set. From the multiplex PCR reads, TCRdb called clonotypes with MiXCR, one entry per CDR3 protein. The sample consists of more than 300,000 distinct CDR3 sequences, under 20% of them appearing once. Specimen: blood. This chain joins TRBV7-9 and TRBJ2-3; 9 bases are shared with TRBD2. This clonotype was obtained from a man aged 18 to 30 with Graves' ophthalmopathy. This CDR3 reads CASSHRLADYTDTQYF. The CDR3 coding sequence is TGTGCCAGCAGCCACAGACTAGCGGACTACACAGATACGCAGTATTTT.